This note documents a single T cell receptor beta chain sequence. With random hexamers, reverse transcription was performed on about 0.45 to 1 ug of RNA. TCRdb re-derived calls from the immunoSEQ multiplex PCR reads in MiXCR, one entry per CDR3 protein. The sample consists of about 130,000 distinct CDR3 sequences, 91% of them appearing once. These data belong to a study of CD8 T cells in Susac syndrome. CDR1 is GTSNPN and CDR2 is SVGIG in the germline V gene (reference sequence). This CDR3 spans 14 amino acids. Unmatched junction bases numbered 6, after V lost 2 bases and J lost 6 bases. Sequencing was carried out using CD8+ T cells from PBMCs. The sequence was obtained from a human donor with multiple sclerosis. V and J are TRBV30 and TRBJ2-1, with 8 bases identical to TRBD2. CDR3 in amino acids: CAWSRREAGNEQFF. The CDR3 bases are TGTGCCTGGAGTCGGCGGGAGGCGGGCAATGAGCAGTTCTTC.